This T cell receptor (beta chain) was documented in a study of cytomegalovirus exposure and HLA in healthy donors. Whole-study results and caveats: Cytomegalovirus-associated TCR beta chains were listed, numbering 150 to 200. Most subjects' HLA-A and HLA-B alleles were reportedly predicted from TCR beta sequences. Earlier analysis found most TCR beta V segments productive about 90% or about 30% of the time.

In regard to this clone: What it binds is unknown. Additional DNA sequences in this sample encode the identical CDR3.

The study ran its PCR with 60 Vbeta and 13 Jbeta primers. Clones were sequenced by immunoSEQ multiplex PCR, and TCRdb holds only the in-frame ones, with some missing. Of about 180,000 clones in the sample, more than 70% were seen once. Sequencing input: PBMCs. This receptor was taken from a girl aged 10-17 years in good health and CMV-seropositive.

CDR3 sequence reads: CASSSAYEQYF. The CDR3 nucleotides read TGTGCCAGCAGCTCCGCCTACGAGCAGTACTTC. The chain carries TRBV5-6 and TRBJ2-7; no clear D gene. V shed 3 bases and J shed 2 bases, with 3 bases lying between them. Germline CDR1 is SGHDT and CDR2 is YYEEEE. This CDR3 spans 11 amino acids.